These 10 T cell receptor beta chains were all obtained from the same sample, sequenced in a study of early T cells in non-severe SARS-CoV-2 infection (dated by TCRdb to the early 2020s). Preparation of the library involved 5' RACE. Data came from a NextSeq 500. Starting from the raw public reads, TCRdb applied fastp trimming at Q25, assembled clones with MiXCR and retained in-frame beta chains. Here each entry gathers all rows of one CDR3 protein and keeps the most common genes and DNA. The sample table records around 79,000 distinct CDR3 sequences; around 11% of these occur just once. The ten largest clonotypes hold about 12% of the sample. The source material was whole blood, sampled at baseline. These receptors originate from an adult who was a healthcare worker with PCR-confirmed SARS-CoV-2 infection or an uninfected control (not recorded which).

The chain employs TRBV5-6 and TRBJ2-7; D remains unclear. CDR1 and CDR2 (germline): SGHDT, YYEEEE. Trimming left V 4 bases short and J 2 bases short, with 10 bases between. The CDR3 is made up of 13 amino acids. CDR3 sequence (DNA): TGTGCCAGCAGCCCAGTGGGGACCTACGAGCAGTACTTC. It is translated as CASSPVGTYEQYF.

In its sample, this clonotype was seen a few times. This chain connects TRBV19 to TRBJ2-2; 7 nucleotides line up with TRBD1. Unmatched junction bases numbered 3, after V lost 2 bases and J lost 6 bases. The germline V gene has CDR1 LNHDA and CDR2 SQIVND (reference sequence). CDR3 length: 14 amino acids. Here the CDR3 reads CASSIRTGPGELFF. The CDR3 DNA reads TGTGCCAGTAGTATAAGGACAGGTCCCGGGGAGCTGTTTTTT. The full variable domain, completed using reference TRBV19 and TRBJ2-2, is DGGITQSPKYLFRKEGQNVTLSCEQNLNHDAMYWYRQDPGQGLRLIYYSQIVNDFQKGDIAEGYSVSREKKESFPLTVTSAQKNPTAFYLCASSIRTGPGELFFGEGSRLTVL.

This clonotype was seen many times. The chain joins TRBV4-2 to TRBJ2-4; weak D call: TRBD1 (6 bases). Germline V gene data show CDR1 as LGHNA and CDR2 as YNFKEQ. The CDR3 extends over 15 amino acids. Trimming cost V 3 bases and J 0 bases, with 9 bases left between them. The DNA of the CDR3 is TGTGCCAGCAGCCAGTCGGACAGAGCCAAAAACATTCAGTACTTC. Translating gives CASSQSDRAKNIQYF.

This clonotype was seen repeatedly, ten times or more. The gene calls are TRBV12-3 or TRBV12-4 and TRBJ2-2; D is perhaps TRBD2 (5 bases). V shed 6 bases and J shed 6 bases, with 11 bases lying between them. This CDR3 contains 13 residues. The CDR3 DNA reads TGTGCCAGCAGACGGGGATCCCCCGGGGAGCTGTTTTTT. This sequence encodes CASRRGSPGELFF.

This clonotype was observed many times. V and J are TRBV4-3 and TRBJ1-6; perhaps TRBD1 as D (5 bases). The V gene lost 0 bases and the J gene lost 0 bases, with 9 bases spanning the gap. Germline CDR1 LGHNA, CDR2 YSLEER. The CDR3 runs 17 residues. CDR3 region: CASSQDWQGSYNSPLHF. CDR3 nucleotide sequence: TGCGCCAGCAGCCAAGATTGGCAGGGCTCCTATAATTCACCCCTCCACTTT.

J is TRBJ2-7 and V is TRBV11-3; 7 bases line up with TRBD1. Germline CDR1 reads SGHNT; CDR2 reads YENEEA. The trim removed 1 base at V and 4 bases at J, leaving 4 bases unmatched. The CDR3 has 14 residues. CDR3 coding DNA: TGTGCCAGCAGCTTAGGGGACAGAGAGTACGAGCAGTACTTC. This gives the protein CASSLGDREYEQYF.

There are many counts of this clonotype. A junction boundary mismatches the germline segment, possibly from a read error. The chain has TRBV7-2 and TRBJ1-3; 8 bases align to TRBD1. The CDR3 is 17 residues long. Germline V lookup: CDR1 SGHTA, CDR2 FQGNSA. This chain's CDR3 is CASSYSMTGVSENTIYF. In DNA, the CDR3 is TGTGCCAGCAGCTACTCGATGACAGGGGTCTCTGAAAACACCATATATTTT.

This chain joins TRBV5-1 and TRBJ1-1; D not certain. CDR1 SGHRS and CDR2 YFSETQ come from the germline V gene. The CDR3 spans 15 residues. V shed 2 bases and J shed 0 bases, with 11 bases lying between them. The CDR3: CASSFGSSMNTEAFF. As DNA, the CDR3 is TGCGCCAGCAGCTTTGGGAGTAGCATGAACACTGAAGCTTTCTTT. The full variable domain, with the rest looked up from reference TRBV5-1 and TRBJ1-1, is KAGVTQTPRYLIKTRGQQVTLSCSPISGHRSVSWYQQTPGQGLQFLFEYFSETQRNKGNFPGRFSGRQFSNSRSEMNVSTLELGDSALYLCASSFGSSMNTEAFFGQGTRLTVV.

This clonotype was counted many times. V is TRBV7-6 and J is TRBJ2-5, with D uncertain. From germline, CDR1 is SGHVS and CDR2 FNYEAQ. The CDR3 runs 11 residues. Deletions cut 1 base from V and 7 bases from J, with 4 bases between. The DNA for the CDR3 is TGTGCCAGCAGCTTAGGGGGGACCCAGTACTTC. It translates to CASSLGGTQYF.

In this sample, this clonotype turned up a few times. V and J are TRBV28 and TRBJ2-1, with D uncertain. V was cut by 3 bases and J by 0 bases, with 9 bases left in between. CDR3 length equals 15 residues. Germline V gene sequence: CDR1 MDHEN, CDR2 SYDVKM. CDR3 in amino acids: CASSLPESSYNEQFF. The CDR3 DNA is TGTGCCAGCAGTTTGCCAGAAAGCTCCTACAATGAGCAGTTCTTC.